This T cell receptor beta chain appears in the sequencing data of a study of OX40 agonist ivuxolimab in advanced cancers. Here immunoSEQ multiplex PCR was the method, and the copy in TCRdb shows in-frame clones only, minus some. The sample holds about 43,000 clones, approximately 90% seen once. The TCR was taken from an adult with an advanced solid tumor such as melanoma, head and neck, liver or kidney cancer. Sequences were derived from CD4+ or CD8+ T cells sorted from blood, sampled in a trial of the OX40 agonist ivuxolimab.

The CDR3 protein is CASSSTGTGYEQYF. The CDR3 nucleotides read TGTGCCAGCAGCTCGACAGGAACAGGATACGAGCAGTACTTC. V gene TRBV6-5 combines with J gene TRBJ2-7, with D possibly being TRBD1 (6 bases). This CDR3 is built from 14 residues. Germline CDR1 and CDR2: MNHEY and SVGAGI. V was cut by 6 bases and J by 4 bases, with 16 bases left in between.